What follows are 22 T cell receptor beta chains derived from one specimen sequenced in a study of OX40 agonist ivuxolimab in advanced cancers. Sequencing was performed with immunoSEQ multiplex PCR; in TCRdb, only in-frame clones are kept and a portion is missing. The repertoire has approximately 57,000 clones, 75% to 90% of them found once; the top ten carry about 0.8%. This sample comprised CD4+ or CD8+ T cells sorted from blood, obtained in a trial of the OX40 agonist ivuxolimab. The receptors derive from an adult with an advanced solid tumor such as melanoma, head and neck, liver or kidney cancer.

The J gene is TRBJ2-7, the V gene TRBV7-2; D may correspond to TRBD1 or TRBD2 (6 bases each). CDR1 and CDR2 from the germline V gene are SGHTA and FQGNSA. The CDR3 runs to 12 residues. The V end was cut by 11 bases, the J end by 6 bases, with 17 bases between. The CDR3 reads CAGGAGAGEQYF. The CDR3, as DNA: TGTGCCGGAGGGGCAGGGGCGGGCGAGCAGTACTTC.

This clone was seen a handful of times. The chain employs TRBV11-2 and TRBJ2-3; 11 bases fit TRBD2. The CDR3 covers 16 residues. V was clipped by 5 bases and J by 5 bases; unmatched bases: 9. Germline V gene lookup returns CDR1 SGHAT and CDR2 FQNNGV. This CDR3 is CASSRIAGGRVDTQYF. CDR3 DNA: TGTGCCAGCAGCCGTATAGCGGGGGGGCGGGTAGATACGCAGTATTTT.

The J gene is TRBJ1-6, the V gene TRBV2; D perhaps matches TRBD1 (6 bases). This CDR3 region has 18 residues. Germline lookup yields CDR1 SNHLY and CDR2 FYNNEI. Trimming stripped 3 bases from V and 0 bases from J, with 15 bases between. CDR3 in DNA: TGTGCCAGCAGTGACTCGGACAGTAAGAGCTCCTATAATTCACCCCTCCACTTT. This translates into CASSDSDSKSSYNSPLHF.

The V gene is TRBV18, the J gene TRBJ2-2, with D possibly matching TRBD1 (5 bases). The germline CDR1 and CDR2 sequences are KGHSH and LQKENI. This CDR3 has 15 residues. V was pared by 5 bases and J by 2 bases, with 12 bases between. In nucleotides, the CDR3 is TGTGCCAGCTCAATGGGGCAACTTAACACCGGGGAGCTGTTTTTT. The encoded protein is CASSMGQLNTGELFF.

CDR3 sequence: CSVGTSGNNEQFF. The DNA of the CDR3 is TGCAGCGTTGGGACTAGCGGAAACAATGAGCAGTTCTTC. The genes are TRBV29-1 and TRBJ2-1; 10 nucleotides agree with TRBD2. Germline V lookup: CDR1 SQVTM, CDR2 ANQGSEA. V lost 4 bases, J lost 5 bases, and 2 bases stayed unmatched. This CDR3 contains 13 residues.

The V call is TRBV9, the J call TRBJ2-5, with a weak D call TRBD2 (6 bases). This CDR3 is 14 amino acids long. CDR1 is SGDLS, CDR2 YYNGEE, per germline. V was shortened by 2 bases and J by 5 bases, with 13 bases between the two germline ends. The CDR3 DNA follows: TGTGCCAGCAGCGTTCTAGCGAGGGTGGAGACCCAGTACTTC. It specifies CASSVLARVETQYF.

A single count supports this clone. In nucleotides, the CDR3 is TGTGCCAGCAGGGAACCCGGGACTCTTCTAGAACCCCTCCACTTT. This encodes CASREPGTLLEPLHF. The V call is TRBV25-1, the J call TRBJ1-6, with D perhaps matching TRBD1 (5 bases). The CDR3 has 15 residues. Germline V gene sequence: CDR1 MGHDK, CDR2 SYGVNS. V dropped 6 bases and J dropped 12 bases, with 21 bases sitting between them.

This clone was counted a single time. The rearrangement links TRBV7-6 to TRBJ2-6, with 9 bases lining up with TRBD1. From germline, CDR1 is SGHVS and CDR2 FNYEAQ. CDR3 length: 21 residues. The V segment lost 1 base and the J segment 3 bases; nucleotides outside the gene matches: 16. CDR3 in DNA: TGTGCCAGCAGCTTAGGGTTCCTGTCGGACAGGGGATCGTATGGGGCCAACGTCCTGACTTTC. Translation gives CASSLGFLSDRGSYGANVLTF.

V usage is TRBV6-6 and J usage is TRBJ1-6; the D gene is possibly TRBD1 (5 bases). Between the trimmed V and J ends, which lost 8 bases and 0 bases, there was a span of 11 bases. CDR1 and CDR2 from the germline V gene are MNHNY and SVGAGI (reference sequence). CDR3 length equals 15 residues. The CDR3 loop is CASQGANSYNSPLHF. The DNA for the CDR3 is TGTGCCAGCCAAGGGGCCAACTCCTATAATTCACCCCTCCACTTT.

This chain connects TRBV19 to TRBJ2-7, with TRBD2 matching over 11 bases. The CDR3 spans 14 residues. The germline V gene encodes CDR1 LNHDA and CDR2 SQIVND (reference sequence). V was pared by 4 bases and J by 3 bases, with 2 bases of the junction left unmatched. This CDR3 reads CASSTSGGYYEQYF. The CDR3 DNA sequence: TGTGCCAGTAGTACTAGCGGGGGGTACTACGAGCAGTACTTC.

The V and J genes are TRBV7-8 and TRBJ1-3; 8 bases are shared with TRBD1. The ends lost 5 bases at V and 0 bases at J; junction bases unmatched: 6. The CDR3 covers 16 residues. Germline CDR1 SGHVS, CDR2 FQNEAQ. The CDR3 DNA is TGTGCCAGCAGCCTAAGACAGGGGCGCTCTGGAAACACCATATATTTT. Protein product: CASSLRQGRSGNTIYF.

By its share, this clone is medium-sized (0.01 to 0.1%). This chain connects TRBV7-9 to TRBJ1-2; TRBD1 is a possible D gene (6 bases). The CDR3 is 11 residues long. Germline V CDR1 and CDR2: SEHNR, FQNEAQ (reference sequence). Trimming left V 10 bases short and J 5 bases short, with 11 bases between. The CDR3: CATGQYYGYTF. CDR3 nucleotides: TGTGCCACAGGACAGTATTATGGCTACACCTTC.

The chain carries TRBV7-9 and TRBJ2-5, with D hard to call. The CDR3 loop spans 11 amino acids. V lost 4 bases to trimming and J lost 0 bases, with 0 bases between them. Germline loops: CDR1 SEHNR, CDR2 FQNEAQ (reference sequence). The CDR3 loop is CASSYQETQYF. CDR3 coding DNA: TGTGCCAGCAGCTACCAAGAGACCCAGTACTTC.

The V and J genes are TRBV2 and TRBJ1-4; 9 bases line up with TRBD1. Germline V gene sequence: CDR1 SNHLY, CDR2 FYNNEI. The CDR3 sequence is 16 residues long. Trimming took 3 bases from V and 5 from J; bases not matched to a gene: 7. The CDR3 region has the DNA TGTGCCAGCAGTGAGGGACAGGGAGTACAAAATGAAAAACTGTTTTTT. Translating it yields CASSEGQGVQNEKLFF.

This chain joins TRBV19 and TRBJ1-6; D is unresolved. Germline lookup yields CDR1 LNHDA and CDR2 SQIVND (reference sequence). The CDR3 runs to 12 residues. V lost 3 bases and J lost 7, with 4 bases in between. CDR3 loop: CASSIRNSPLHF. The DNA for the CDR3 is TGTGCCAGTAGTATCAGAAATTCACCCCTCCACTTT. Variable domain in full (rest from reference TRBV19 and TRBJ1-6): DGGITQSPKYLFRKEGQNVTLSCEQNLNHDAMYWYRQDPGQGLRLIYYSQIVNDFQKGDIAEGYSVSREKKESFPLTVTSAQKNPTAFYLCASSIRNSPLHFGNGTRLTVT.

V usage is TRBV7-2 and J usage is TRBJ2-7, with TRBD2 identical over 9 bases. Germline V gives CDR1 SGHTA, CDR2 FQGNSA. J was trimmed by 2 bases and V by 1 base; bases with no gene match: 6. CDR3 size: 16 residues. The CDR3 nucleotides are TGTGCCAGCAGCTTAGTAGGTAGCGGGGGCCCCTACGAGCAGTACTTC. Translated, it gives CASSLVGSGGPYEQYF. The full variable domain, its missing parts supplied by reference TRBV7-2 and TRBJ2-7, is GAGVSQSPSNKVTEKGKDVELRCDPISGHTALYWYRQSLGQGLEFLIYFQGNSAPDKSGLPSDRFSAERTGGSVSTLTIQRTQQEDSAVYLCASSLVGSGGPYEQYFGPGTRLTVT.

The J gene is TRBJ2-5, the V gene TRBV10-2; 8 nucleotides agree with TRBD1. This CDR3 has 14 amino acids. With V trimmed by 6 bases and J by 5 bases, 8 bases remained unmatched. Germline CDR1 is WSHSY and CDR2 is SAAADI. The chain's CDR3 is CASRNSGGWETQYF. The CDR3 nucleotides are TGCGCCAGCAGAAACTCAGGGGGCTGGGAGACCCAGTACTTC.

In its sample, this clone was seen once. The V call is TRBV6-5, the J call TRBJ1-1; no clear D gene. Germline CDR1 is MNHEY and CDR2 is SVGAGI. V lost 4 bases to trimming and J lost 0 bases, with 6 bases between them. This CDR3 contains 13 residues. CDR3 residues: CASSSWVNTEAFF. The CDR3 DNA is TGTGCCAGCAGTTCTTGGGTGAACACTGAAGCTTTCTTT.

The CDR3 protein is CASSPLRARETQYF. CDR3 coding DNA: TGTGCCAGCTCACCGCTCCGGGCGCGGGAGACCCAGTACTTC. The rearrangement uses TRBV18 and TRBJ2-5; D is unresolved. Per germline, CDR1 KGHSH and CDR2 LQKENI. This CDR3 spans 14 amino acids. Trimming stripped 3 bases from V and 5 bases from J, with 13 bases between.

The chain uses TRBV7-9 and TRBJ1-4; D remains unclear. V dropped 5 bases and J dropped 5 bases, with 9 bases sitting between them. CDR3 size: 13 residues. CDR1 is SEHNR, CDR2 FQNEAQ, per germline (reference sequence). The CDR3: CASSGVQNEKLFF. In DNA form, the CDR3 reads TGTGCCAGCAGCGGCGTACAGAATGAAAAACTGTTTTTT.

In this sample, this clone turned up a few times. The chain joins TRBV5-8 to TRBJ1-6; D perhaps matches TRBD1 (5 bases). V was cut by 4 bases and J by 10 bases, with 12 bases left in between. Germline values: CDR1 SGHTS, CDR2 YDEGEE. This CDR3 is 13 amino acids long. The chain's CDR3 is CASSIRDRSPLHF. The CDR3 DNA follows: TGTGCCAGCAGCATCCGGGACCGATCACCCCTCCACTTT.

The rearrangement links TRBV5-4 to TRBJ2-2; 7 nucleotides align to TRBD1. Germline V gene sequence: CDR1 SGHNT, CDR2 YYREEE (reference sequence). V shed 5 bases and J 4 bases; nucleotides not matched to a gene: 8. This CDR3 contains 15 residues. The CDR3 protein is CASSIDRAGTGELFF. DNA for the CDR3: TGTGCCAGCAGTATTGACAGGGCGGGCACCGGGGAGCTGTTTTTT.